A selection of T cell receptor beta chains follows, all from one sample in a study of technical replicates of blood from a handful of donors. Method: immunoSEQ multiplex PCR; TCRdb's copy keeps in-frame clones and lacks some. The repertoire holds some 70,000 clones, with about 97% as singletons. Sequenced input: T cells isolated from PBMCs. Receptors were obtained from a human donor in good health. CDR3s include the opening cysteine and the closing phenylalanine or tryptophan. The D gene is left open where the match is weak. Clone size, where shown, is once, few, many, or a class for clones that have expanded.

J gene: TRBJ2-3
clone size: NA
D gene: NA
V gene: TRBV6-4
CDR3 protein: CASSVLRWGGRDTQYF
CDR3 DNA: TGTGCCAGCAGTGTCCTTAGGTGGGGAGGAAGAGATACGCAGTATTTT

J gene: TRBJ2-7
clone size: NA
D gene: TRBD1
V gene: TRBV2
CDR3 protein: CASSESLGFRDRDTEQYF
CDR3 DNA: TGTGCCAGCAGTGAATCTTTAGGCTTCCGGGACAGGGACACCGAGCAGTACTTC

J gene: TRBJ2-7
clone size: NA
D gene: NA
V gene: TRBV10-3
CDR3 protein: CAISESIWGAYEQYF
CDR3 DNA: TGTGCCATCAGTGAGTCTATTTGGGGAGCCTACGAGCAGTACTTC

J gene: TRBJ1-5
clone size: NA
D gene: TRBD1
V gene: TRBV28
CDR3 protein: CASTLDRTNNQPQHF
CDR3 DNA: TGTGCCAGCACCTTGGACAGGACAAACAATCAGCCCCAGCATTTT

J gene: TRBJ1-2
clone size: NA
D gene: TRBD1
V gene: TRBV4-1
CDR3 protein: CASSQVGQNLYGYTF
CDR3 DNA: TGCGCCAGCAGCCAAGTGGGACAGAATTTATATGGCTACACCTTC

J gene: TRBJ2-7
clone size: once
D gene: NA
V gene: TRBV5-1
CDR3 protein: CASSLLGDSSYEQYF
CDR3 DNA: TGCGCCAGCAGCTTACTTGGAGATAGCTCCTACGAGCAGTACTTC

J gene: TRBJ2-7
clone size: NA
D gene: TRBD1
V gene: TRBV4-2
CDR3 protein: CASSQVTGVYEQYF
CDR3 DNA: TGTGCCAGCAGCCAAGTAACAGGGGTGTACGAGCAGTACTTC

J gene: TRBJ2-7
clone size: once
D gene: TRBD1
V gene: TRBV28
CDR3 protein: CASSSRDRGDEQYF
CDR3 DNA: TGTGCCAGCAGTTCTCGGGACAGGGGGGACGAGCAGTACTTC

J gene: TRBJ1-1
clone size: NA
D gene: TRBD1
V gene: TRBV5-6
CDR3 protein: CASSLDRGNTEAFF
CDR3 DNA: TGTGCCAGCAGCTTGGACAGGGGGAACACTGAAGCTTTCTTT

J gene: TRBJ1-1
clone size: once
D gene: TRBD1
V gene: TRBV2
CDR3 protein: CASSYTGAWGAEAFF
CDR3 DNA: TGTGCCAGCAGTTATACAGGGGCCTGGGGGGCTGAAGCTTTCTTT

J gene: TRBJ1-2
clone size: once
D gene: NA
V gene: TRBV20-1
CDR3 protein: CSAYNGYTF
CDR3 DNA: TGCAGTGCTTACAATGGCTACACCTTC

J gene: TRBJ1-3
clone size: NA
D gene: NA
V gene: TRBV11-3
CDR3 protein: CASSAGALGNTIYF
CDR3 DNA: TGTGCCAGCAGTGCGGGGGCGCTAGGAAACACCATATATTTT

J gene: TRBJ2-7
clone size: NA
D gene: NA
V gene: TRBV6-1
CDR3 protein: CASSAPAKGSGYEQYF
CDR3 DNA: TGTGCCAGCAGTGCCCCGGCTAAGGGGTCAGGCTACGAGCAGTACTTC

J gene: TRBJ2-1
clone size: once
D gene: NA
V gene: TRBV6-5
CDR3 protein: CASTSLSSYNEQFF
CDR3 DNA: TGTGCCAGCACCTCACTGAGCTCCTACAATGAGCAGTTCTTC

J gene: TRBJ2-3
clone size: NA
D gene: NA
V gene: TRBV29-1
CDR3 protein: CSVELASTDTQYF
CDR3 DNA: TGCAGCGTTGAACTAGCTAGCACAGATACGCAGTATTTT

J gene: TRBJ2-1
clone size: NA
D gene: TRBD2
V gene: TRBV7-9
CDR3 protein: CASSYLRTSVPKGNEQFF
CDR3 DNA: TGTGCCAGCAGCTACCTAAGGACTAGCGTCCCAAAGGGGAATGAGCAGTTCTTC

J gene: TRBJ2-3
clone size: NA
D gene: NA
V gene: TRBV7-7
CDR3 protein: CASSLDRQDTQYF
CDR3 DNA: TGTGCTAGCAGCTTAGATAGACAAGATACGCAGTATTTT

J gene: TRBJ2-1
clone size: NA
D gene: TRBD1
V gene: TRBV9
CDR3 protein: CASSVGDRARIMKLF
CDR3 DNA: TGTGCCAGCAGCGTGGGGGACAGGGCGAGGATAATGAAGCTCTTC

J gene: TRBJ2-6
clone size: NA
D gene: NA
V gene: TRBV19
CDR3 protein: CASSLDSGANVLTF
CDR3 DNA: TGTGCCAGTAGCTTAGACTCTGGGGCCAACGTCCTGACTTTC

J gene: TRBJ1-3
clone size: once
D gene: TRBD1
V gene: TRBV11-2
CDR3 protein: CASSGGTGTNTIYF
CDR3 DNA: TGTGCCAGCAGCGGCGGGACAGGGACAAACACCATATATTTT

J gene: TRBJ2-2
clone size: NA
D gene: TRBD2
V gene: TRBV11-2
CDR3 protein: CASSLDGLAGITPGELLF
CDR3 DNA: TGTGCCAGCAGCCTTGATGGACTAGCGGGAATCACGCCCGGGGAGCTGCTTTTT

J gene: TRBJ2-1
clone size: NA
D gene: NA
V gene: TRBV4-3
CDR3 protein: CASSQGVGGRNEQFF
CDR3 DNA: TGCGCCAGCAGCCAGGGAGTGGGTGGGAGGAATGAGCAGTTCTTC

J gene: TRBJ2-5
clone size: NA
D gene: TRBD2
V gene: TRBV4-1
CDR3 protein: CASSQSGTGQETQYF
CDR3 DNA: TGCGCCAGCAGCCAGAGCGGGACTGGACAAGAGACCCAGTACTTC

J gene: TRBJ2-3
clone size: NA
D gene: NA
V gene: TRBV27
CDR3 protein: CASRVRRTDTQYF
CDR3 DNA: TGTGCCAGCAGAGTCAGGAGGACAGATACGCAGTATTTT

J gene: TRBJ2-1
clone size: NA
D gene: TRBD1
V gene: TRBV27
CDR3 protein: CASSLSRDSLLNEQFF
CDR3 DNA: TGTGCCAGCAGTTTATCCCGGGACAGTCTACTCAATGAGCAGTTCTTC

J gene: TRBJ1-1
clone size: few
D gene: TRBD1
V gene: TRBV6-5
CDR3 protein: CASSYGQGTTEAFF
CDR3 DNA: TGTGCCAGCAGTTACGGACAGGGGACGACTGAAGCTTTCTTT

J gene: TRBJ2-3
clone size: NA
D gene: TRBD2
V gene: TRBV7-3
CDR3 protein: CASSLRLADTDTQYF
CDR3 DNA: TGTGCCAGCAGCTTAAGACTAGCGGACACAGATACGCAGTATTTT

J gene: TRBJ2-3
clone size: NA
D gene: NA
V gene: TRBV9
CDR3 protein: CASSVSSDTQYF
CDR3 DNA: TGTGCCAGCAGCGTATCTTCAGATACGCAGTATTTT

J gene: TRBJ1-5
clone size: NA
D gene: TRBD1
V gene: TRBV27
CDR3 protein: CASSWTGGQTGNQPQHF
CDR3 DNA: TGTGCCAGCAGTTGGACAGGGGGACAAACTGGCAATCAGCCCCAGCATTTT

J gene: TRBJ2-5
clone size: NA
D gene: NA
V gene: TRBV7-3
CDR3 protein: CASSYGVRETQYF
CDR3 DNA: TGTGCCAGCAGCTACGGAGTGCGGGAGACCCAGTACTTC

J gene: TRBJ2-7
clone size: NA
D gene: NA
V gene: TRBV7-9
CDR3 protein: CASSLFSRTLVPYEQYF
CDR3 DNA: TGTGCCAGCAGCTTATTTTCCAGGACACTCGTTCCCTACGAGCAGTACTTC

J gene: TRBJ2-2
clone size: NA
D gene: TRBD2
V gene: TRBV11-3
CDR3 protein: CASSLDVRAGGPGELFF
CDR3 DNA: TGTGCCAGCAGCTTAGACGTCAGGGCGGGAGGGCCCGGGGAGCTGTTTTTT

J gene: TRBJ2-5
clone size: NA
D gene: TRBD1
V gene: TRBV5-4
CDR3 protein: CASSPGTGQETQYF
CDR3 DNA: TGTGCCAGCAGCCCGGGGACAGGCCAAGAGACCCAGTACTTC

J gene: TRBJ1-4
clone size: NA
D gene: NA
V gene: TRBV1
CDR3 protein: CTSSQGGDEKLFF
CDR3 DNA: TGCACCAGCAGCCAAGGGGGGGATGAAAAACTGTTTTTT

J gene: TRBJ2-3
clone size: NA
D gene: NA
V gene: TRBV29-1
CDR3 protein: CSVARVWTASTDTQYF
CDR3 DNA: TGCAGCGTTGCCCGAGTTTGGACAGCCAGCACAGATACGCAGTATTTT

J gene: TRBJ2-2
clone size: NA
D gene: TRBD1
V gene: TRBV27
CDR3 protein: CASSFRQGGTGELFF
CDR3 DNA: TGTGCCAGCAGTTTTCGACAGGGGGGCACCGGGGAGCTGTTTTTT

J gene: TRBJ2-4
clone size: NA
D gene: TRBD2
V gene: TRBV7-8
CDR3 protein: CASSSLAGGRPKNIQYF
CDR3 DNA: TGTGCCAGCAGCTCCCTAGCGGGAGGACGCCCCAAAAACATTCAGTACTTC

J gene: TRBJ1-1
clone size: NA
D gene: TRBD1
V gene: TRBV28
CDR3 protein: CATYFDRGDTEAFF
CDR3 DNA: TGTGCCACCTACTTCGACAGGGGGGACACTGAAGCTTTCTTT

J gene: TRBJ2-7
clone size: NA
D gene: NA
V gene: TRBV29-1
CDR3 protein: CSVSLDRTYEQYF
CDR3 DNA: TGCAGCGTTTCGCTTGACAGGACCTACGAGCAGTACTTC

J gene: TRBJ1-1
clone size: NA
D gene: NA
V gene: TRBV5-1
CDR3 protein: CASSLGGLEAFF
CDR3 DNA: TGCGCCAGCAGTTTGGGAGGGCTAGAAGCTTTCTTT

J gene: TRBJ2-7
clone size: once
D gene: TRBD1
V gene: TRBV7-2
CDR3 protein: CASSIKSGPGQGNEQYF
CDR3 DNA: TGTGCCAGCAGCATCAAAAGCGGGCCGGGACAGGGAAACGAGCAGTACTTC

J gene: TRBJ2-1
clone size: NA
D gene: NA
V gene: TRBV7-9
CDR3 protein: CASSLVTEQFF
CDR3 DNA: TGTGCCAGCAGCTTAGTGACAGAGCAGTTCTTC

J gene: TRBJ2-2
clone size: NA
D gene: TRBD2
V gene: TRBV29-1
CDR3 protein: CSVEVGGAGELFF
CDR3 DNA: TGCAGCGTTGAAGTCGGGGGGGCCGGGGAGCTGTTTTTT

J gene: TRBJ2-3
clone size: NA
D gene: NA
V gene: TRBV25-1
CDR3 protein: CASSASLVTQYF
CDR3 DNA: TGTGCCAGCAGTGCCTCCCTAGTTACGCAGTATTTT

J gene: TRBJ1-1
clone size: NA
D gene: NA
V gene: TRBV19
CDR3 protein: CASSRTENTEAFF
CDR3 DNA: TGTGCCAGTAGTCGGACAGAGAACACTGAAGCTTTCTTT

J gene: TRBJ2-1
clone size: once
D gene: TRBD2
V gene: TRBV6-6
CDR3 protein: CASSYSGLAVYNEQFF
CDR3 DNA: TGTGCCAGCAGTTACTCGGGACTAGCGGTTTACAATGAGCAGTTCTTC

J gene: TRBJ1-1
clone size: NA
D gene: NA
V gene: TRBV2
CDR3 protein: CASSGAQEAFF
CDR3 DNA: TGTGCCAGCAGTGGGGCACAAGAAGCTTTCTTT

J gene: TRBJ1-1
clone size: NA
D gene: NA
V gene: TRBV7-6
CDR3 protein: CASSLGGSNTEAFF
CDR3 DNA: TGTGCCAGCAGCTTAGGGGGCTCGAACACTGAAGCTTTCTTT